Shown below are 5 T cell receptor beta chains from a single sample sequenced in a study of T cells in women clearing cervical HPV infection. Generated by immunoSEQ multiplex PCR, the TCRdb table keeps only in-frame clones and is missing some. The sample spans 40,000 or so clones; the ten largest clones claim less than 8%. Sequenced sample: blood buffy coat. Receptor source: a woman between 18 and 75 years old with a cervical HPV16 infection that either progressed to CIN3+ or cleared (not recorded which).

Turning to this clone: The read comes to an end 3 residues before the CDR3 does, leaving the germline J gene to fill in the end. The chain carries TRBV7-2 and TRBJ2-1; possible D gene TRBD2, 5 bases. This CDR3 is built from 13 residues. Germline V lookup: CDR1 SGHTA, CDR2 FQGNSA. V lost 3 bases to trimming and J lost 6 bases, with 9 bases between them. The CDR3 region is CASSFRRANEQFF. The DNA read from the CDR3 is TGTGCCAGCAGCTTCAGGCGGGCCAATGAG.

Points on this clone: The junction differs from germline at one of its ends, possibly a read error. With the read ending 3 residues before the CDR3 end, the germline J gene is used to fill in that end. Additional DNA sequences in this sample encode the identical CDR3. The chain couples TRBV2 to TRBJ1-3; no firm D call. Germline V gives CDR1 SNHLY, CDR2 FYNNEI. This CDR3 spans 11 amino acids. Incomplete CDR3 DNA: TGTGCCAGCACAGGTAGAAACACT. It is translated as CASTGRNT. The entire CDR3 reads CASTGRNTIYF.

On this clone: The read comes to an end 3 residues before the CDR3 does, leaving the germline J gene to fill in the end. V and J are TRBV7-9 and TRBJ2-7; TRBD2 might be the D (7 bases). V was shortened by 4 bases and J by 4 bases, with 14 bases between the two germline ends. Germline V gene sequence: CDR1 SEHNR, CDR2 FQNEAQ (reference sequence). CDR3 length: 14 residues. CDR3 loop: CASSSRGGGYEQYF. Incomplete CDR3 DNA: TGTGCCAGCAGCTCCAGGGGCGGGGGTTACGAG.

CDR3 sequence: CATRGQGDGYTF. The CDR3 DNA, read in part, is TGTGCCACGCGAGGGCAGGGGGATGGC. This sequence joins TRBV7-2 and TRBJ1-2, with TRBD1 matching over 7 bases. The read comes to an end 3 residues before the CDR3 does, leaving the germline J gene to fill in the end. CDR3 size: 12 residues. CDR1 and CDR2 (germline): SGHTA, FQGNSA. Trimming at V came to 10 bases and at J to 6 bases, leaving 8 bases not matched to a gene.

Details on this clone: Read data end 3 residues before the CDR3 end; the end is taken from the germline J gene. The V and J genes are TRBV7-3 and TRBJ1-6; 7 bases agree with TRBD1. CDR1 and CDR2 from the germline V gene are SGHTA and FQGTGA. The CDR3 length is 14 residues. The junction had 7 bases not matched to a gene; V was cut back by 5 bases and J by 9 bases. CDR3 in amino acids: CASSPTGYGSPLHF. The CDR3 bases that were read are TGTGCCAGCAGCCCGACAGGGTATGGTTCACCC.